This T cell receptor (beta chain) was documented in a study of radiotherapy plus CTLA-4 blockade in lung cancer. Points from the study as a whole: Response was reportedly best predicted by early blood T cell clone dynamics, with interferon-beta. Radiotherapy plus ipilimumab was followed by expansion in blood of tumor-derived TCR clones.

The CDR3 length is 14 residues. V was cut by 0 bases and J by 5 bases, with 10 bases left in between. Using immunoSEQ multiplex PCR, the repertoire was profiled, and TCRdb retains in-frame clones only, with some absent. The table lists roughly 40,000 clones, approximately 75% of them singletons. Those patients who had chemo-refractory metastatic non-small-cell lung cancer were given focal radiation along with CTLA-4 blockade through ipilimumab. Notes on this clone: Its antigen is not identified.

The sequence came from a human donor with non-small cell lung cancer that progressed on radiotherapy plus ipilimumab. The material was peripheral blood, obtained from a patient treated with radiotherapy plus ipilimumab. The chain is built from TRBV23-1 and TRBJ2-5, with a possible D match to TRBD2 (5 bases). TRBV23-1 is given ORF status, its function remaining uncertain. CDR3 nucleotides: TGCGCCAGCAGTCAATCGGAGGTTGTGGAGACCCAGTACTTC. The encoded protein is CASSQSEVVETQYF.